Given below is one T cell receptor (beta chain) in context. This record comes from a study of CD8 T cells in ankylosing spondylitis. A single record per CDR3 protein comes from TCRdb applying MiXCR to the 5' RACE reads. The repertoire holds 200,000 to 250,000 distinct CDR3 sequences, around 10% seen once, with roughly 6.8% in the top ten. The CDR3 totals 17 residues. V lost 3 bases and J lost 1; bases outside the gene matches: 13. Germline-derived CDR1 and CDR2 are SQVTM and ANQGSEA. Sequenced input: blood, either unsorted or a sorted T cell fraction (not recorded which). The chain employs TRBV29-1 and TRBJ2-5, with 8 bases lining up with TRBD2. This clonotype was sampled from a male donor with ankylosing spondylitis or in good health (not recorded which). The CDR3 is CSVDRTSGPTLQETQYF. The DNA of the CDR3 is TGCAGCGTTGACCGCACTAGCGGACCCACCCTCCAAGAGACCCAGTACTTC.